Below are 10 T cell receptor beta chains sequenced from a single sample in a study of control samples from healthy donors and cancer patients. Here immunoSEQ multiplex PCR was the method, and the copy in TCRdb shows in-frame clones only, minus some. Here the sample spans 95,000 to 150,000 clones, about 90% being singletons. What was sequenced was blood. The receptors stem from a man aged 18 to 30 in good health.

In this sample, this clone is medium-sized. The chain couples TRBV19 to TRBJ2-7; D perhaps matches TRBD1 (6 bases). The ends were cut back, 5 bases at V and 0 bases at J, with 11 bases in the middle. CDR3 length: 14 residues. CDR1 is LNHDA and CDR2 is SQIVND in the germline V gene (reference sequence). For the CDR3, the DNA is TGTGCCAGTAGTGGTCGGGACAACTCCTACGAGCAGTACTTC. The encoded protein is CASSGRDNSYEQYF.

This rearrangement joins TRBV20-1 to TRBJ2-5, with D hard to call. Germline loops: CDR1 DFQATT, CDR2 SNEGSKA (reference sequence). The CDR3 is made up of 11 amino acids. Trimming took off 1 base at V and 4 bases at J, with 4 bases between the two ends. The CDR3 nucleotides read TGCAGTGCTAGAGTAATAGAGACCCAGTACTTC. Protein sequence: CSARVIETQYF.

V gene TRBV27 combines with J gene TRBJ2-3; D uncertain. Trimming cost V 3 bases and J 1 base, with 14 bases left between them. The germline CDR1 and CDR2 sequences are MNHEY and SMNVEV (reference sequence). CDR3 size: 16 residues. CDR3 nucleotides: TGTGCCAGCAGTTTTACAGTAGCTTTAGGCACAGATACGCAGTATTTT. This sequence encodes CASSFTVALGTDTQYF.

The chain has TRBV29-1 and TRBJ2-7; no definite D call. Germline V lookup: CDR1 SQVTM, CDR2 ANQGSEA. Trimming removed 6 bases at V and 2 bases at J, with 11 bases between. CDR3 length: 12 residues. The CDR3 nucleotides are TGCAGCGTGGGTCAGTCCGCCTACGAGCAGTACTTC. Translating it yields CSVGQSAYEQYF.

The rearrangement uses TRBV5-1 and TRBJ1-1, with TRBD1 matching over 7 bases. V lost 4 bases and J lost 0; bases outside the gene matches: 12. The CDR3 has 17 amino acids. CDR1 and CDR2 (germline): SGHRS, YFSETQ. In nucleotides, the CDR3 is TGCGCCAGCAGCCCCCGGGACAGAAATACCATGAACACTGAAGCTTTCTTT. Amino acids: CASSPRDRNTMNTEAFF.

The chain couples TRBV4-3 to TRBJ1-5; D not certain. Germline assignment: CDR1 LGHNA and CDR2 YSLEER. Trimming pared 0 bases from V and 1 base from J, leaving 13 bases between. This CDR3 contains 17 residues. CDR3 amino acids: CASSQEWAGGSNQPQHF. DNA for the CDR3: TGCGCCAGCAGCCAAGAGTGGGCAGGCGGAAGCAATCAGCCCCAGCATTTT.

The chain employs TRBV6-5 and TRBJ2-5; 8 positions agree with TRBD1. The CDR3 length is 13 residues. The germline gives CDR1 MNHEY, CDR2 SVGAGI. V trimming: 7 bases; J trimming: 5 bases; junction bases outside the gene matches: 6. The CDR3 region has the DNA TGTGCCAGCAAACCAGGGGGCGTGGAGACCCAGTACTTC. Encoded protein: CASKPGGVETQYF.

This sequence joins TRBV21-1 and TRBJ1-4. TRBV21-1 is flagged as a pseudogene. The CDR3 is 13 residues long. The CDR3 loop is CATEGTTNEKLFF. For the CDR3, the DNA is TGTGCCACCGAGGGGACAACTAATGAAAAACTGTTTTTT.

The chain links TRBV28 to TRBJ2-2; 8 positions match TRBD1. This CDR3 is built from 15 residues. After removal of 2 bases from V and 3 bases from J, the junction contained 2 bases not matched to a gene. Germline V gene lookup returns CDR1 MDHEN and CDR2 SYDVKM. The chain's CDR3 is CASSLDRGHTGELFF. In DNA form, the CDR3 reads TGTGCCAGCAGTTTAGACAGGGGCCACACCGGGGAGCTGTTTTTT.

The chain combines TRBV5-1 with TRBJ2-3; 10 bases map to TRBD2. From germline, CDR1 is SGHRS and CDR2 YFSETQ. Trimming took 4 bases from V and 1 from J; bases not matched to a gene: 0. CDR3 length: 14 amino acids. The CDR3 coding sequence is TGCGCCAGCAGCCTAGCGGGAGGCACAGATACGCAGTATTTT. Its protein is CASSLAGGTDTQYF. Full variable domain (rest looked up from reference TRBV5-1 and TRBJ2-3): KAGVTQTPRYLIKTRGQQVTLSCSPISGHRSVSWYQQTPGQGLQFLFEYFSETQRNKGNFPGRFSGRQFSNSRSEMNVSTLELGDSALYLCASSLAGGTDTQYFGPGTRLTVL.